Detailed here is one TCR beta chain. Antigen specificity is unknown. At collection, donors were nominally healthy, but unrecorded immune exposures were probable. The sample is drawn from a study of cytomegalovirus exposure and HLA in healthy donors. Study results and caveats: Per a later analysis, about 17,000 TCR beta sequences showed association with HLA alleles at 0.05 false discovery rate. Among TCR sequences, most were rare, though some public TCRs appeared in many donors.

This CDR3 spans 15 amino acids. V lost 2 bases, J lost 4 bases, and 13 bases lay in between. In germline, CDR1 is SGDLS, CDR2 YYNGEE. PCR primers comprised 60 Vbeta and 13 Jbeta primers. The data were produced by immunoSEQ multiplex PCR, yet TCRdb's version contains in-frame clones alone and is incomplete. The sample has about 190,000 clones; over 70% are singletons. The sample comprised PBMCs. This chain joins TRBV9 and TRBJ2-1; TRBD2 is a possible D gene (5 bases). The clonotype originates from a woman younger than 30 in good health and CMV-seronegative. This CDR3 reads CASSVGGSLYNEQFF. The CDR3, as DNA: TGTGCCAGCAGCGTCGGCGGGTCTTTGTACAATGAGCAGTTCTTC.